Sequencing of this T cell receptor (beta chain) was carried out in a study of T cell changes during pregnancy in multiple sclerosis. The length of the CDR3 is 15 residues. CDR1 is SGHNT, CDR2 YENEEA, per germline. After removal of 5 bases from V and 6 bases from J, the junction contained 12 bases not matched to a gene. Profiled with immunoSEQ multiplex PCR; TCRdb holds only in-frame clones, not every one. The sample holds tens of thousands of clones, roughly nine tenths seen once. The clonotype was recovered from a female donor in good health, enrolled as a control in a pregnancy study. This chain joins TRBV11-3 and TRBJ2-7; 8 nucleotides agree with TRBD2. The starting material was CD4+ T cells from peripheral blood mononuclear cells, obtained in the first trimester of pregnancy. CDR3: CASSQTGTRFSEQYF. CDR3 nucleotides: TGTGCCAGCAGCCAAACCGGGACTAGATTCTCCGAGCAGTACTTC.